Shown below are 20 T cell receptor beta chains from a single sample sequenced in a study of blood T cell repertoires in COVID-19. Libraries were prepared by immunoSEQ multiplex PCR; TCRdb keeps only in-frame clonotypes and omits some of them. The sample has about 130,000 clones, around 73% seen once; the top ten hold approximately 10%. The sequencing sample was made of peripheral blood. Receptors originate from a man aged 55 to 70 who had recovered from COVID-19.

This chain uses TRBV5-1 with TRBJ2-5; 9 positions agree with TRBD2. The CDR3 length is 16 residues. V trimming: 0 bases; J trimming: 5 bases; junction bases outside the gene matches: 8. From germline, CDR1 is SGHRS and CDR2 YFSETQ. CDR3 amino acids: CASSLEGSGSAETQYF. The CDR3 DNA reads TGCGCCAGCAGCTTGGAGGGTAGCGGGAGTGCCGAGACCCAGTACTTC.

The chain recombines TRBV28 with TRBJ1-5, with TRBD1 identical over 7 bases. CDR3 length: 15 amino acids. Germline V gene lookup returns CDR1 MDHEN and CDR2 SYDVKM. The V and J ends lost 7 bases and 5 bases, in that order; junction bases with no gene match: 11. The CDR3 reads CASTLFGQDHQPQHF. For the CDR3, the DNA is TGTGCCAGCACCTTATTTGGACAGGACCATCAGCCCCAGCATTTT.

The chain couples TRBV9 to TRBJ2-2; D is unclear. This CDR3 has 14 residues. V dropped 0 bases and J dropped 8 bases, with 11 bases sitting between them. Looked up from germline, CDR1 is SGDLS and CDR2 is YYNGEE. The CDR3 loop reads CASSVVYGRGELFF. The DNA of the CDR3 is TGTGCCAGCAGCGTAGTGTACGGTAGAGGGGAGCTGTTTTTT. Full variable domain (rest looked up from reference TRBV9 and TRBJ2-2): DSGVTQTPKHLITATGQRVTLRCSPRSGDLSVYWYQQSLDQGLQFLIQYYNGEERAKGNILERFSAQQFPDLHSELNLSSLELGDSALYFCASSVVYGRGELFFGEGSRLTVL.

V is TRBV19 and J is TRBJ2-2; 8 positions match TRBD1. Looked up from germline, CDR1 is LNHDA and CDR2 is SQIVND (reference sequence). This CDR3 is 17 amino acids long. V lost 8 bases, J lost 0 bases, and 11 bases stayed unmatched. Here the CDR3 reads CASSDRTGKTNTGELFF. DNA of the CDR3: TGTGCCAGTTCCGATCGGACAGGGAAAACGAACACCGGGGAGCTGTTTTTT.

The chain employs TRBV11-2 and TRBJ2-5; 14 bases match TRBD2. CDR3 length: 16 amino acids. Trimming removed 5 bases from V and 5 bases from J; junction bases left unmatched: 7. Germline values: CDR1 SGHAT, CDR2 FQNNGV. CDR3 in DNA: TGTGCCAGCAGCGCCGGACTAGCGGGAGGCAAGGAGACCCAGTACTTC. It specifies CASSAGLAGGKETQYF.

The rearrangement links TRBV28 to TRBJ1-1; D is perhaps TRBD1 (6 bases). Trimming took 10 bases from V and 7 from J, leaving 19 bases between them. Looked up from germline, CDR1 is MDHEN and CDR2 is SYDVKM. There are 13 residues in the CDR3. The CDR3, as DNA: TGTGCCATCGCCCGCGGGGGGCAGGTTGAAGCTTTCTTT. As protein: CAIARGGQVEAFF. Based on the CDR3 plus reference TRBV28 and TRBJ1-1, the full variable domain is DVKVTQSSRYLVKRTGEKVFLECVQDMDHENMFWYRQDPGLGLRLIYFSYDVKMKEKGDIPEGYSVSREKKERFSLILESASTNQTSMYLCAIARGGQVEAFFGQGTRLTVV.

This clone was found once. The rearrangement joins TRBV7-8 to TRBJ1-4, with 7 bases lining up with TRBD1. There are 14 residues in the CDR3. The V gene's germline CDR1 is SGHVS and CDR2 FQNEAQ. Trimming cost V 3 bases and J 4 bases; bases outside gene matches: 2. The CDR3 DNA reads as TGTGCCAGCAGCTTTGGACAGGTTAATGAAAAACTGTTTTTT. It translates to CASSFGQVNEKLFF.

As DNA, the CDR3 is TGTGCCAGCAGTTCCCCAGGGGTCGGGGAGCTGTTTTTT. Its translation: CASSSPGVGELFF. The chain employs TRBV7-2 and TRBJ2-2; D perhaps matches TRBD1 (6 bases). In germline, CDR1 is SGHTA, CDR2 FQGNSA. This CDR3 has 13 amino acids. Between the trimmed V and J ends, which lost 6 bases and 7 bases, there was a span of 12 bases. Full variable domain (rest looked up from reference TRBV7-2 and TRBJ2-2): GAGVSQSPSNKVTEKGKDVELRCDPISGHTALYWYRQSLGQGLEFLIYFQGNSAPDKSGLPSDRFSAERTGGSVSTLTIQRTQQEDSAVYLCASSSPGVGELFFGEGSRLTVL.

The gene calls are TRBV19 and TRBJ2-7, with TRBD2 as a possible D gene (6 bases). V lost 5 bases and J 0 bases, leaving 11 bases between the germline ends. The germline V gene encodes CDR1 LNHDA and CDR2 SQIVND (reference sequence). The CDR3 loop spans 14 amino acids. CDR3 loop: CASSSTGASYEQYF. In DNA form, the CDR3 reads TGTGCCAGTAGTTCGACGGGAGCCTCCTACGAGCAGTACTTC.

CDR3 amino acids: CASSTSPWGQGVGHEQYF. In nucleotides, the CDR3 is TGTGCCAGTAGTACCTCGCCATGGGGACAGGGAGTTGGACACGAGCAGTACTTC. The chain carries TRBV19 and TRBJ2-7; 9 bases are a match to TRBD1. Germline assignment: CDR1 LNHDA and CDR2 SQIVND (reference sequence). The CDR3 consists of 18 residues. V shed 4 bases, J shed 5 bases, and the junction held 18 bases outside the gene matches.

The chain has TRBV29-1 and TRBJ2-3, with 12 bases that match TRBD2. The junction had 7 bases not matched to a gene; V was cut back by 3 bases and J by 3 bases. Germline V gene sequence: CDR1 SQVTM, CDR2 ANQGSEA. This CDR3 comprises 16 residues. The CDR3 coding sequence is TGCAGCGTTGAGTCATCCGGGACTAGCGGGACAGATACGCAGTATTTT. Amino acid sequence: CSVESSGTSGTDTQYF.

This clone was observed a few times. The chain links TRBV4-2 to TRBJ1-2, with no clear D. Looked up from germline, CDR1 is LGHNA and CDR2 is YNFKEQ. Deletions cut 0 bases from V and 4 bases from J, with 9 bases between. This CDR3 spans 14 amino acids. The CDR3, as DNA: TGTGCCAGCAGCCAAGATGGAGGGTTCTATGGCTACACCTTC. Its translation: CASSQDGGFYGYTF.

This chain uses TRBV19 with TRBJ2-3, with 9 bases lining up with TRBD2. Germline V gene data show CDR1 as LNHDA and CDR2 as SQIVND (reference sequence). CDR3 size: 15 residues. V lost 4 bases and J lost 3; bases outside the gene matches: 5. The CDR3 sequence: CASSRASGDTDTQYF. CDR3 bases: TGTGCCAGTAGTAGGGCTAGCGGGGATACAGATACGCAGTATTTT.

A few counts support this clone. V and J are TRBV4-3 and TRBJ1-6, with D perhaps matching TRBD1 (6 bases). Looked up from germline, CDR1 is LGHNA and CDR2 is YSLEER. This CDR3 region has 15 residues. Between the trimmed V and J ends, which lost 0 bases and 7 bases, there was a span of 10 bases. The CDR3 DNA reads as TGCGCCAGCAGCCAAGATGTGGGGGCCAATTCACCCCTCCACTTT. Encoded protein: CASSQDVGANSPLHF.

Concerning this clone itself: This sample includes further DNA sequences coding for the same CDR3. This chain links TRBV6-2 or TRBV6-3 with TRBJ1-2, with D possibly matching TRBD1 (6 bases). This CDR3 is 13 amino acids long. The V and J ends lost 5 bases and 2 bases respectively, with 9 bases between them. Germline V gene sequence: CDR1 MNHEY, CDR2 SVGEGT. CDR3 bases: TGTGCCAGCAGTCCCGACAGGAACTATGGCTACACCTTC. Protein product: CASSPDRNYGYTF.

At least ten counts were recorded for this clone. The chain is built from TRBV6-5 and TRBJ1-4; 7 bases are shared with TRBD1. The CDR3 totals 14 residues. After removal of 6 bases from V and 7 bases from J, the junction contained 8 bases not matched to a gene. Germline values: CDR1 MNHEY, CDR2 SVGAGI. CDR3 residues: CASRRQGLSEKLFF. CDR3 nucleotide sequence: TGTGCCAGCAGACGACAGGGTTTAAGTGAAAAACTGTTTTTT.

This clone was seen just once. The gene calls are TRBV11-2 and TRBJ2-7; 8 positions agree with TRBD1. The CDR3 totals 17 residues. V shed 1 base, J shed 2 bases, and the junction held 10 bases outside the gene matches. Germline CDR1 is SGHAT and CDR2 is FQNNGV. CDR3: CASSLGSSGQVTYEQYF. For the CDR3, the DNA is TGTGCCAGCAGCTTAGGGAGTTCGGGACAGGTGACCTACGAGCAGTACTTC.

The chain's CDR3 is CASRPLAGVGTGELFF. CDR3 DNA sequence: TGTGCCAGCAGGCCGCTAGCGGGGGTGGGGACCGGGGAGCTGTTTTTT. The chain employs TRBV6-6 and TRBJ2-2; 10 nucleotides align to TRBD2. V shed 6 bases, J shed 5 bases, and the junction held 9 bases outside the gene matches. Germline V gene data show CDR1 as MNHNY and CDR2 as SVGAGI (reference sequence). This CDR3 has 16 amino acids.

The V gene is TRBV7-8, the J gene TRBJ1-2; 7 bases map to TRBD1. V lost 5 bases and J lost 0; bases outside the gene matches: 9. CDR3 length equals 16 residues. Germline CDR1 reads SGHVS; CDR2 reads FQNEAQ. The CDR3 protein is CASSHTSGTANYGYTF. CDR3 DNA: TGTGCCAGCAGCCATACCTCCGGGACAGCTAACTATGGCTACACCTTC.

This rearrangement joins TRBV14 to TRBJ2-5; the D gene is possibly TRBD1 (5 bases). Trimming left V 2 bases short and J 5 bases short, with 15 bases between. This CDR3 has 15 residues. CDR1 is SGHDN, CDR2 FVKESK, per germline. The CDR3 sequence is CASSQNPGIGETQYF. CDR3 DNA sequence: TGTGCCAGCAGCCAAAATCCAGGGATCGGGGAGACCCAGTACTTC.